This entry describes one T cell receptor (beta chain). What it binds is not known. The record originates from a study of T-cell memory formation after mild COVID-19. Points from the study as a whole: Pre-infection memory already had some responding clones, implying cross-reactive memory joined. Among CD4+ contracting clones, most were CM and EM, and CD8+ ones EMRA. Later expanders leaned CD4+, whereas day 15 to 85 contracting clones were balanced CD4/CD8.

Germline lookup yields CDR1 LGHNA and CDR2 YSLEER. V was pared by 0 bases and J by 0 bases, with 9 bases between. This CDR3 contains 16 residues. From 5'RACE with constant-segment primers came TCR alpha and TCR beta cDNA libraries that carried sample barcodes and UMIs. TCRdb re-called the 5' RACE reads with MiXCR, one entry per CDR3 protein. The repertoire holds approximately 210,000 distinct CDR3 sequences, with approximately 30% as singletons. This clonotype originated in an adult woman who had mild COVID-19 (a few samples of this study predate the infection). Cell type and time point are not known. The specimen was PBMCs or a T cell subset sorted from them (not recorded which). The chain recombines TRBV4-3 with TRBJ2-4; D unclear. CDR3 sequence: CASSQERVLAKNIQYF. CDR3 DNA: TGCGCCAGCAGCCAAGAACGGGTACTAGCCAAAAACATTCAGTACTTC.